This is a list of T cell receptor beta chains from one sample in a study of identifying expanded T cells in peripheral blood. Assay: immunoSEQ multiplex PCR; the TCRdb copy retains only in-frame clones and omits some. The sample has tens of thousands of clones, approximately 80% seen once. Sequenced material: blood. The receptor source for this set is a person between 18 and 75 years old in good health. CDR3s include the opening cysteine and the closing phenylalanine or tryptophan. Each record gives: D gene, clone size, V gene, J gene, CDR3 protein, CDR3 DNA. The D gene is left open where the match is weak. Some rows have no size entry. The others give once, few or many, or a class for an expanded clone.

>-|-|TRBV29-1|TRBJ2-5
CSVGASETQYF
TGCAGCGTCGGGGCTTCAGAGACCCAGTACTTC
>-|few|TRBV30|TRBJ1-3
CAWSSSNGNTIYF
TGTGCCTGGAGTTCAAGTAACGGAAACACCATATATTTT
>-|few|TRBV21-1|TRBJ1-2
CASSKSTGGTGDGYTF
TGTGCCAGCAGCAAAAGTACGGGCGGGACAGGGGATGGCTACACCTTC
>-|-|TRBV7-8|TRBJ2-7
CASSGGSYEQYF
TGTGCCAGCAGCGGCGGGTCGTACGAGCAGTACTTC
>-|-|TRBV18|TRBJ2-4
CASSPQDGLAIQYF
TGTGCCAGCTCACCACAGGATGGTTTGGCCATTCAGTACTTC
>-|-|TRBV19|TRBJ2-6
CASSTPPVSGANVLTF
TGTGCCAGTAGTACCCCGCCGGTCTCTGGGGCCAACGTCCTGACTTTC
>-|-|TRBV6-9|TRBJ1-2
CASGAPGAYGYTF
TGTGCCAGTGGAGCCCCGGGGGCTTATGGCTACACCTTC
>-|-|TRBV11-3|TRBJ2-1
CASSSRLRGEQFF
TGTGCCAGCAGCTCCCGACTCCGCGGTGAGCAGTTCTTC
>TRBD2|once|TRBV6-1|TRBJ2-1
CASSEALGGRSYNEQFF
TGTGCCAGCAGTGAAGCGTTAGGCGGGAGGTCCTACAATGAGCAGTTCTTC
>TRBD1|-|TRBV11-2|TRBJ2-7
CASTTTGPRRYEQYF
TGTGCCAGCACTACGACAGGGCCGCGGAGGTACGAGCAGTACTTC
>-|-|TRBV6-1|TRBJ2-1
CASSGSWTAYNEQFF
TGTGCCAGCAGTGGGTCCTGGACAGCCTACAATGAGCAGTTCTTC
>-|-|TRBV11-2|TRBJ1-2
CASSLQGEGGYTF
TGTGCCAGCAGCTTGCAAGGAGAAGGGGGCTACACCTTC
>TRBD2|-|TRBV7-6|TRBJ2-2
CASSWTSGGVNTGELFF
TGTGCCAGCAGCTGGACTAGCGGGGGGGTTAACACCGGGGAGCTGTTTTTT
>-|-|TRBV19|TRBJ2-7
CASSITGSSYEQYF
TGTGCCAGTAGTATAACCGGGAGCTCCTACGAGCAGTACTTC
>-|-|TRBV6-5|TRBJ1-1
CASSYLDASGYTEAFF
TGTGCCAGCAGTTACTTGGACGCATCGGGATACACTGAAGCTTTCTTT
>TRBD2|-|TRBV7-9|TRBJ2-3
CASSLISGLAGYTDTQYF
TGTGCCAGCAGCTTAATATCTGGACTAGCGGGCTACACAGATACGCAGTATTTT
>-|-|TRBV10-3|TRBJ2-7
CAISDSGSYEQYF
TGTGCCATCAGTGACAGCGGGTCCTACGAGCAGTACTTC
>-|-|TRBV25-1|TRBJ1-6
CATAHGVQNSPLHF
TGTGCCACAGCCCATGGGGTCCAAAATTCACCCCTCCACTTT
>TRBD1|-|TRBV9|TRBJ2-1
CASSVRTGSYNEQFF
TGTGCCAGCAGCGTCCGGACAGGCTCCTACAATGAGCAGTTCTTC
>-|-|TRBV2|TRBJ1-2
CASSERPGAYGYTF
TGTGCCAGCAGTGAGAGACCGGGGGCATATGGCTACACCTTC
>-|-|TRBV2|TRBJ1-1
CASSEGSLPPTEAFF
TGTGCCAGCAGTGAGGGGAGCCTCCCACCCACTGAAGCTTTCTTT
>-|-|TRBV5-1|TRBJ1-1
CASSLSTKNTEAFF
TGCGCCAGCAGCTTGTCAACGAAGAACACTGAAGCTTTCTTT
>-|-|TRBV10-1|TRBJ2-7
CASSESGGVSYEQYF
TGCGCCAGCAGTGAGTCAGGGGGAGTATCTTACGAGCAGTACTTC
>-|-|TRBV11-2|TRBJ1-1
CASSLGPSRSLRSEAFF
TGTGCCAGCAGCTTAGGCCCCTCCCGTTCCTTGCGCTCTGAAGCTTTCTTT
>-|-|TRBV7-2|TRBJ1-3
CASSLERNTIYF
TGTGCCAGCAGCTTAGAACGAAACACCATATATTTT
>-|-|TRBV5-1|TRBJ2-3
CASSQQGLRDTQYF
TGCGCCAGCAGCCAGCAGGGGCTCAGAGATACGCAGTATTTT
>-|-|TRBV9|TRBJ2-3
CASSGRGYSTDTQYF
TGTGCCAGCAGCGGCCGGGGCTATAGCACAGATACGCAGTATTTT
>-|-|TRBV21-1|TRBJ1-5
CAGGLVQGNQPQHF
TGTGCCGGGGGGTTGGTGCAGGGCAATCAGCCCCAGCATTTT
>-|once|TRBV18|TRBJ1-1
CASSPPVHGGTEAFF
TGTGCCAGCTCACCCCCGGTGCATGGTGGGACTGAAGCTTTCTTT
>-|once|TRBV7-9|TRBJ2-3
CASSPRTGTDTQYF
TGTGCCAGCAGCCCCCGGACAGGCACAGATACGCAGTATTTT
>TRBD1|-|TRBV7-9|TRBJ1-2
CASSPGTGQGEGYTF
TGTGCCAGCAGCCCCGGGACAGGGCAAGGGGAAGGCTACACCTTC
>-|-|TRBV6-5|TRBJ2-7
CASSPRDSYEQYF
TGTGCCAGCAGTCCACGGGACTCCTACGAGCAGTACTTC
>TRBD1|-|TRBV7-9|TRBJ2-5
CASSSLDRDETQYF
TGTGCCAGCAGCTCGCTTGACAGGGATGAGACCCAGTACTTC
>TRBD1|once|TRBV25-1|TRBJ2-2
CASSESGQVPRGELFF
TGTGCCAGCAGTGAGTCGGGACAGGTCCCCAGGGGGGAGCTGTTTTTT
>-|-|TRBV14|TRBJ1-1
CASSLTVNTEAFF
TGTGCCAGCAGCTTGACAGTGAACACTGAAGCTTTCTTT
>TRBD1|-|TRBV19|TRBJ2-5
CASSSGQGLETQYF
TGTGCCAGTAGTAGTGGACAGGGCTTGGAGACCCAGTACTTC
>TRBD2|-|TRBV18|TRBJ2-1
CASSPLLAGGPNEQFF
TGTGCCAGCTCACCTCTACTAGCGGGGGGGCCGAATGAGCAGTTCTTC
>-|-|TRBV9|TRBJ2-7
CASSEGGSYEQYF
TGTGCCAGCAGTGAGGGGGGCTCCTACGAGCAGTACTTC
>-|-|TRBV7-9|TRBJ1-2
CASSRGSGTGNGYTF
TGTGCCAGCAGCCGGGGGTCGGGTACAGGGAATGGCTACACCTTC
>-|-|TRBV7-8|TRBJ2-7
CASSSLRTGLDEQYF
TGTGCCAGCAGCTCACTCCGGACGGGTCTTGACGAGCAGTACTTC
>-|-|TRBV2|TRBJ2-5
CASSDGITETQYF
TGTGCCAGCAGTGATGGTATAACCGAGACCCAGTACTTC
>-|few|TRBV7-9|TRBJ1-3
CASSLEGSGNTIYF
TGTGCCAGCAGCTTAGAGGGTTCAGGAAACACCATATATTTT
>TRBD2|-|TRBV19|TRBJ2-3
CASSSRLAVMPPDTQYF
TGTGCCAGTAGTTCCCGACTAGCGGTAATGCCCCCAGATACGCAGTATTTT